This T cell receptor beta chain was obtained from a study of blood T cells in healthy people across ages. In germline, CDR1 is SGHAT, CDR2 FQDESV (reference sequence). V was pared by 5 bases and J by 4 bases, with 15 bases between. This CDR3 has 14 amino acids. Healthy Caucasians from Russia aged roughly 6 to 100 served as donors. The use of a sample-barcoded 5' primer and a J-beta primer mix characterized a second PCR of roughly 6 to 11 cycles. TCRdb independently ran MiXCR on the 5' RACE reads; one entry per CDR3 protein. The sample holds approximately 900,000 distinct CDR3 sequences; roughly 50% are singletons and the top ten take 13%. This clonotype was detected a few times.

This TCR came from a young man in good health. The V and J genes are TRBV11-1 and TRBJ2-7; D possibly corresponds to TRBD1 (6 bases). Sequenced sample: blood. The CDR3 bases are TGTGCCAGCAGCACCCAACAGGGTCCTTACGAGCAGTACTTC. Residues: CASSTQQGPYEQYF.